The clone carrying this T cell receptor (beta chain) occurred a few times. The record originates from a study of shared clonotypes between healthy human individuals. TCRdb keeps only in-frame clones here, not all; method: immunoSEQ multiplex PCR. The sample has about 1 million clones; under 80% are singletons. CDR1 and CDR2 (germline): LGHNA, YSLEER. This CDR3 comprises 17 residues. The V gene lost 0 bases and the J gene lost 0 bases, with 14 bases spanning the gap. The sample comprised memory CD4+ T cells sorted from blood. The subset was: CD45RA-negative fraction. This chain connects TRBV4-3 to TRBJ2-5; D is perhaps TRBD2 (6 bases). This receptor was taken from a man younger than 35 in good health. CDR3 coding DNA: TGCGCCAGCAGCCAAGATTTTAAAAGCGGGTACCAAGAGACCCAGTACTTC. The encoded protein is CASSQDFKSGYQETQYF.